Listed below are T cell receptor beta chains from one sample, sequenced in a study of T cells in Graves' hyperthyroidism and ophthalmopathy. Each CDR3 protein is one row after TCRdb ran MiXCR on the multiplex PCR reads. The table shows hundreds of thousands of distinct CDR3 sequences, with about 15% occurring only once. Sequencing was performed on blood. All receptors derive from a man between 18 and 29 years old with Graves' ophthalmopathy. Each CDR3 is given with its conserved first and last residue. The order of the fields is J gene, D gene, V gene, clone size, CDR3 DNA, CDR3 protein. D genes are given only for firm matches. Size is stated for part of the rows, as once, few or many counts, or as a class when the clone is expanded.

TRBJ1-1	TRBD1	TRBV6-1	many	TGTGCCAGCAGTACCCGACAGGGTTCAATGAACACTGAAGCTTTCTTT	CASSTRQGSMNTEAFF
TRBJ1-1	.	TRBV20-1	many	TGCAGTGCCCAGGGCGGGGGTTACGCCACTGAAGCTTTCTTT	CSAQGGGYATEAFF
TRBJ2-7	TRBD2	TRBV7-9	few	TGTGCCAGCAGCCCCCCCGGGACTATCCATTCCTACGAGCAGTACTTC	CASSPPGTIHSYEQYF
TRBJ2-3	.	TRBV6-5	many	TGTGCCAGCAGTTACGGGCAGTACCCTCTTCCAGATACGCAGTATTTT	CASSYGQYPLPDTQYF
TRBJ1-1	TRBD1	TRBV30	many	TGTGCCTGGAGTGGACAGGGGGACACTGAAGCTTTCTTT	CAWSGQGDTEAFF
TRBJ2-1	.	TRBV27	.	TGTGCCAGCAGTAAATCGACCGCTGGGGGAGGTAATGAGCAGTTCTTC	CASSKSTAGGGNEQFF
TRBJ2-6	.	TRBV30	.	TGTGCCTCTCGGTGGCCTGGGGCCAACGTCCTGACTTTC	CASRWPGANVLTF
TRBJ1-1	TRBD1	TRBV4-1	.	TGCGCCAGCAGCCTTGGGACAGGGAAGGCGCAGAACACTGAAGCTTTCTTT	CASSLGTGKAQNTEAFF
TRBJ2-3	.	TRBV27	.	TGTGCCACCCTCCCCACCTTCTTATCTAGAGATACGCAGTATTTT	CATLPTFLSRDTQYF
TRBJ2-2	.	TRBV4-1	many	TGCGCCAGCAGCCAAGATCTTGACAGGCCATCGACTGCCGGGGAGCTGTTTTTT	CASSQDLDRPSTAGELFF
TRBJ1-1	.	TRBV5-1	many	TGCGCCAGCAGCTTGGCTATTGGGACTGAAGCTTTCTTT	CASSLAIGTEAFF
TRBJ1-6	TRBD1	TRBV20-1	.	TGCAGTGCTAGAGCCTTGAACAGGGGGCAGGGTTCACCCCTCCACTTT	CSARALNRGQGSPLHF
TRBJ1-1	.	TRBV18	many	TGTGCCAGCTCACTCATCCCCGGGGCGGGCAACACTGAAGCTTTCTTT	CASSLIPGAGNTEAFF
TRBJ2-1	.	TRBV13	many	TGTGCCAGCAGCTTAAAGGGGAAGGGGTACAATGAGCAGTTCTTC	CASSLKGKGYNEQFF
TRBJ1-4	TRBD1	TRBV6-6	.	TGTGCCAGCAGTTACGGAGGGGACAGGGGTAATGAAAAACTGTTTTTT	CASSYGGDRGNEKLFF
TRBJ2-3	TRBD1	TRBV7-9	many	TGTGCCAGCAGCTTAGGTACAGGGGGCACCACAGATACGCAGTATTTT	CASSLGTGGTTDTQYF
TRBJ2-1	.	TRBV20-1	many	TGCAGTGCTAGAGGCTCCAGCGGGCTTTACAATGAGCAGTTCTTC	CSARGSSGLYNEQFF
TRBJ2-5	TRBD1	TRBV24-1	.	TGTGCCACCAGTGAAACCCCCGGGACAGGGTCAGAGACCCAGTACTTC	CATSETPGTGSETQYF
TRBJ2-5	.	TRBV7-6	many	TGTGCCAGCAGCTTAGGGGGTGAGCAAGAGACCCAGTACTTC	CASSLGGEQETQYF
TRBJ1-2	.	TRBV6-1	.	TGTGCCAGCAGTGAGTTGACAGGAGGGGGCTACACCTTC	CASSELTGGGYTF
TRBJ1-5	.	TRBV2	many	TGTGCCAGCAGTGAAGAGAGCAATCAGCCCCAGCATTTT	CASSEESNQPQHF
TRBJ2-1	TRBD2	TRBV2	many	TGTGCCATCTACCGGAGCGGGGGGACTTCCTACAATGAGCAGTTCTTC	CAIYRSGGTSYNEQFF
TRBJ1-4	.	TRBV3-1	many	TGTGCCAGCAGCCAAGAGGCGGCCAGCTGGGGTGAAAAACTGTTTTTT	CASSQEAASWGEKLFF
TRBJ2-6	TRBD1	TRBV24-1	few	TGTGCCACCGAGGGACAGGGGGCGCCTGGGGCCAACGTCCTGACTTTC	CATEGQGAPGANVLTF
TRBJ2-2	.	TRBV12-3/TRBV12-4	many	TGTGCCAGCAGCTCCCGTCGAGGGTCCGGGGAGCTGTTTTTT	CASSSRRGSGELFF
TRBJ1-5	TRBD1	TRBV7-9	many	TGTGCCAGCAGCCTGGGACAGTACAATCAGCCCCAGCATTTT	CASSLGQYNQPQHF